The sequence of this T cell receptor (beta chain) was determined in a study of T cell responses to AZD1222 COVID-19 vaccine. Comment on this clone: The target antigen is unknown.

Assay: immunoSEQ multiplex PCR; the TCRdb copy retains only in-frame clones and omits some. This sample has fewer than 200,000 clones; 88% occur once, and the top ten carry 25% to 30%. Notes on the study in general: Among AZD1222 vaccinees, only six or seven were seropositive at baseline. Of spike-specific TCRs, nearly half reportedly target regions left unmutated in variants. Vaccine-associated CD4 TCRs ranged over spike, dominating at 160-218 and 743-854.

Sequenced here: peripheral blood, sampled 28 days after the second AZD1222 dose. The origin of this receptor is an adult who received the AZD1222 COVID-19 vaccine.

The CDR3 sequence: CASRTGPGMNTEAFF. CDR3 bases: TGTGCCAGTAGGACAGGGCCGGGGATGAACACTGAAGCTTTCTTT. The chain recombines TRBV19 with TRBJ1-1; 7 nucleotides match TRBD1. CDR1 is LNHDA and CDR2 is SQIVND in the germline V gene (reference sequence). With V trimmed by 6 bases and J by 0 bases, 7 bases remained unmatched. The CDR3 contains 15 residues.